A selection of T cell receptor beta chains follows, all from one sample in a study of T cells in Graves' hyperthyroidism and ophthalmopathy. Via MiXCR, TCRdb re-called the multiplex PCR reads, giving one row per CDR3 protein. The sample holds around 420,000 distinct CDR3 sequences, 15% to 17% seen once. The sample was blood. These receptors were collected from a woman between 18 and 30 years old with Graves' hyperthyroidism. The CDR3 runs from the conserved cysteine through the conserved F or W. Each record gives: CDR3 length, J gene, clone size, D gene, V gene, CDR3 protein, CDR3 DNA. The D gene is left open where the match is weak. The size field is filled for only some rows; it gives once, few, many or a size class.

>14|TRBJ2-7|few|.|TRBV3-1
CASSPGRTSRGQYF
TGTGCCAGCAGCCCAGGAAGGACTTCCCGGGGGCAGTACTTC
>19|TRBJ2-4|.|.|TRBV7-2
CASSLGGGRVRLTKNIQYF
TGTGCCAGCAGCTTGGGAGGGGGTCGAGTTCGGCTAACCAAAAACATTCAGTACTTC
>15|TRBJ1-5|.|TRBD1|TRBV27
CASSFAGGGNQPQHF
TGTGCCAGCAGTTTTGCAGGGGGGGGCAATCAGCCCCAGCATTTT
>12|TRBJ2-5|many|.|TRBV12-3/TRBV12-4
CASSLSTLAQYF
TGTGCCAGCAGTTTATCCACGTTGGCCCAGTACTTC
>18|TRBJ2-6|many|.|TRBV6-1
CASKSPQGWGAGANVLTF
TGTGCCAGCAAATCGCCCCAAGGGTGGGGGGCCGGGGCCAACGTCCTGACTTTC
>14|TRBJ1-2|few|.|TRBV5-1
CASSLSAPNYGYTF
TGCGCCAGCAGCTTGTCAGCGCCTAACTATGGCTACACCTTC
>15|TRBJ1-5|many|TRBD1|TRBV4-1
CASSQEQGARQPQHF
TGCGCCAGCAGCCAAGAACAGGGGGCTCGACAGCCCCAGCATTTT
>14|TRBJ2-5|many|TRBD2|TRBV3-1
CASSQEGGLETQYF
TGTGCCAGCAGCCAAGAGGGGGGGTTGGAGACCCAGTACTTC
>15|TRBJ2-5|.|.|TRBV5-1
CASSLEQGGEETQYF
TGCGCCAGCAGCTTGGAACAGGGTGGGGAAGAGACCCAGTACTTC
>15|TRBJ2-5|.|TRBD2|TRBV28
CASSFGAGAGGTQYF
TGTGCCAGCAGTTTCGGAGCGGGGGCGGGGGGGACCCAGTACTTC
>12|TRBJ2-5|many|.|TRBV2
CASRGVQETQYF
TGTGCCAGCAGGGGGGTCCAGGAGACCCAGTACTTC
>13|TRBJ2-3|.|.|TRBV29-1
CSGGRGYSDTQYF
TGCAGCGGGGGGAGGGGGTACTCAGATACGCAGTATTTT
>12|TRBJ2-1|many|.|TRBV20-1
CSALTSGRLQFF
TGCAGTGCTCTAACCTCTGGCAGGTTACAGTTCTTC
>15|TRBJ1-4|once|.|TRBV7-2
CASSLAGGSGEKLFF
TGTGCCAGCAGCTTAGCGGGAGGGTCGGGCGAAAAACTGTTTTTT
>15|TRBJ1-5|many|.|TRBV2
CASSAYRAGNQPQHF
TGTGCCAGCAGTGCTTACAGGGCTGGCAATCAGCCCCAGCATTTT
>17|TRBJ2-3|many|.|TRBV20-1
CSAHNAGALQGTDTQYF
TGCAGTGCTCACAATGCCGGGGCCCTCCAAGGCACAGATACGCAGTATTTT
>15|TRBJ1-1|.|.|TRBV13
CASSIRPSGGTEAFF
TGTGCCAGCAGCATTAGACCATCCGGGGGGACTGAAGCTTTCTTT
>15|TRBJ1-3|many|.|TRBV3-1
CASSQTDRTRNTIYF
TGTGCCAGCAGCCAAACAGACAGGACCCGAAACACCATATATTTT
>14|TRBJ2-2|few|.|TRBV11-3
CASTYSGNTGELFF
TGTGCCAGCACCTACAGCGGGAACACCGGGGAGCTGTTTTTT
>14|TRBJ2-7|many|.|TRBV12-3/TRBV12-4
CASSLGLISYEQYF
TGTGCCAGCAGTTTGGGGCTTATCTCCTACGAGCAGTACTTC
>12|TRBJ2-1|many|.|TRBV20-1
CSASRQYNEQFF
TGCAGTGCGTCGCGGCAGTACAATGAGCAGTTCTTC
>12|TRBJ1-2|many|.|TRBV30
CAWSKGVDGYTF
TGTGCCTGGAGTAAAGGTGTGGATGGCTACACCTTC
>15|TRBJ1-2|many|TRBD1|TRBV10-3
CAITRDSSFHYGYTF
TGTGCCATCACAAGGGACAGCTCATTTCACTATGGCTACACCTTC
>13|TRBJ1-1|many|.|TRBV29-1
CSVEEQGDTEAFF
TGCAGCGTTGAAGAGCAGGGCGACACTGAAGCTTTCTTT
>13|TRBJ1-5|many|.|TRBV6-1
CASSPRVNQPQHF
TGTGCCAGCAGCCCACGGGTAAATCAGCCCCAGCATTTT
>13|TRBJ1-6|few|.|TRBV7-9
CASSWTDNSPLHF
TGTGCCAGCAGTTGGACAGATAATTCACCCCTCCACTTT
>15|TRBJ2-7|few|TRBD2|TRBV11-2
CASSWRTSGRVEQYF
TGTGCCAGCAGCTGGAGGACTAGCGGGAGAGTAGAGCAGTACTTC
>18|TRBJ2-1|few|.|TRBV5-4
CASSLGPSGGSIENEQFF
TGTGCCAGCAGCTTGGGGCCCAGTGGGGGAAGTATAGAGAATGAGCAGTTCTTC
>15|TRBJ2-3|many|TRBD2|TRBV7-9
CASRSRAGTTDTQYF
TGTGCCAGCAGGTCCCGAGCGGGGACCACAGATACGCAGTATTTT
>14|TRBJ2-3|.|.|TRBV7-2
CASTPQRGTDTQYF
TGTGCCTCCACCCCCCAGCGAGGCACAGATACGCAGTATTTT
>15|TRBJ2-2|many|.|TRBV12-3/TRBV12-4
CASSPGRMNTGELFF
TGTGCCAGCAGCCCGGGACGGATGAACACCGGGGAGCTGTTTTTT
>16|TRBJ2-7|few|TRBD1|TRBV4-2
CASSQDMTGKYSEQYF
TGTGCCAGCAGCCAAGATATGACAGGGAAATACTCCGAGCAGTACTTC
>15|TRBJ1-2|few|.|TRBV5-8
CASSLRRAANYGYTF
TGTGCCAGCAGCCTGAGAAGGGCTGCGAACTATGGCTACACCTTC
>13|TRBJ1-5|many|.|TRBV5-5
CASSKRVGQPQHF
TGTGCCAGCAGTAAGAGGGTGGGTCAGCCCCAGCATTTT
>13|TRBJ1-5|many|.|TRBV12-3/TRBV12-4
CASSFNSYQPQHF
TGTGCCAGCAGTTTCAACAGTTATCAGCCCCAGCATTTT
>12|TRBJ2-3|.|.|TRBV7-3
CASSSDSNTQYF
TGTGCCAGCAGCTCCGACAGTAATACGCAGTATTTT
>13|TRBJ2-5|.|.|TRBV7-9
CASSFGLRETQYF
TGTGCCAGCAGCTTCGGCCTGAGGGAGACCCAGTACTTC
>14|TRBJ1-2|many|.|TRBV27
CASSFQGVVTGYTF
TGTGCCAGCAGTTTCCAGGGAGTCGTAACGGGCTACACCTTC
>14|TRBJ1-1|.|.|TRBV27
CASSLNGGNTEAFF
TGTGCCAGCAGTTTAAACGGAGGGAACACTGAAGCTTTCTTT
>16|TRBJ2-3|many|TRBD2|TRBV12-3/TRBV12-4
CASTFGGDLGTDTQYF
TGTGCCAGCACCTTTGGGGGGGACTTGGGGACAGATACGCAGTATTTT
>14|TRBJ2-7|many|TRBD1|TRBV5-8
CASSLTGGGYEQYF
TGTGCCAGCAGCTTGACAGGGGGCGGCTACGAGCAGTACTTC
>15|TRBJ2-7|.|.|TRBV6-2/TRBV6-3
CASSYSIGIPYEQYF
TGTGCCAGCAGTTACTCGATAGGGATTCCCTACGAGCAGTACTTC
>17|TRBJ2-1|many|.|TRBV11-2
CASSLARRLTNWNEQFF
TGTGCCAGCAGCTTAGCACGGCGTCTAACTAATTGGAATGAGCAGTTCTTC